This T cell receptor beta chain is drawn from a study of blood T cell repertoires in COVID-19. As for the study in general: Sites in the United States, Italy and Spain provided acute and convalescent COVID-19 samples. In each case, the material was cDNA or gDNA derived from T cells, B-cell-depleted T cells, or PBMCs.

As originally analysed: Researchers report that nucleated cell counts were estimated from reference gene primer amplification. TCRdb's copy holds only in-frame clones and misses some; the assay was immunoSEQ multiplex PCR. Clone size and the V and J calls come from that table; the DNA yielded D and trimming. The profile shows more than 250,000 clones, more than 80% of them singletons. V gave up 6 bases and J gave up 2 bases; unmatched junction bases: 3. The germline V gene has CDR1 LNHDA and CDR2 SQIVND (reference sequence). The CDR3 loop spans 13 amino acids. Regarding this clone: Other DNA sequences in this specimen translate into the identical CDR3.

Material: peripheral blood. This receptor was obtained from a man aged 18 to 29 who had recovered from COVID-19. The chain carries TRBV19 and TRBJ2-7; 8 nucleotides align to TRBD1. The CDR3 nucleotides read TGTGCCAGTAGCCGACAGGGGACCTACGAGCAGTACTTC. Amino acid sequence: CASSRQGTYEQYF.